The 18 T cell receptor beta chains below come from one sample, sequenced in a study of early T cells in non-severe SARS-CoV-2 infection. TCRdb fed the 5' RACE reads into MiXCR, producing one record per CDR3 protein. This sample has about 26,000 distinct CDR3 sequences, with around 4.5% found just once. Sequenced input: whole blood. The receptors shown here come from an adult who was a healthcare worker with PCR-confirmed SARS-CoV-2 infection or an uninfected control (not recorded which).

This clonotype was observed at least ten times. The chain recombines TRBV5-5 with TRBJ2-1; D unresolved. Between the trimmed V and J ends, which lost 1 base and 7 bases, there was a span of 9 bases. The V gene's germline CDR1 is SGHKS and CDR2 YYEKEE (reference sequence). The CDR3 is made up of 13 amino acids. The CDR3, as DNA: TGTGCCAGCAGCTTGAGGCAGTCTAATGAGCAGTTCTTC. Protein sequence: CASSLRQSNEQFF.

This clonotype came up many times. The chain carries TRBV28 and TRBJ2-3; D gene ambiguous. V was pared by 5 bases and J by 2 bases, with 11 bases between. The CDR3 is 14 amino acids. The germline gives CDR1 MDHEN, CDR2 SYDVKM. CDR3 sequence: CASSPLSFTDTQYF. As DNA, the CDR3 is TGTGCCAGCAGTCCCCTAAGCTTCACAGATACGCAGTATTTT.

This clonotype was seen repeatedly, ten times or more. The rearrangement joins TRBV7-2 to TRBJ1-6, with a possible D match to TRBD1 (5 bases). V was pared by 9 bases and J by 9 bases, with 12 bases between. This CDR3 spans 12 amino acids. The germline V gene has CDR1 SGHTA and CDR2 FQGNSA. The CDR3 region is CASTKGSSPLHF. The CDR3 DNA sequence: TGTGCCAGTACCAAGGGGAGTTCACCCCTCCACTTT.

This clonotype was detected many times. This chain connects TRBV12-3 or TRBV12-4 to TRBJ2-7; D unresolved. V shed 6 bases and J shed 0 bases, with 12 bases lying between them. This CDR3 has 14 residues. The CDR3 nucleotides are TGTGCCAGCAGCTTTGGACCTAGCTCCTACGAGCAGTACTTC. This translates into CASSFGPSSYEQYF.

This clonotype was observed a few times. The gene calls are TRBV5-1 and TRBJ1-1; 7 nucleotides line up with TRBD1. Per germline, CDR1 SGHRS and CDR2 YFSETQ. There are 16 residues in the CDR3. Trimming cost V 2 bases and J 0 bases; bases outside gene matches: 7. CDR3 region: CASSFGRGRLNTEAFF. The CDR3 DNA reads as TGCGCCAGCAGCTTCGGTAGGGGGCGATTGAACACTGAAGCTTTCTTT. The full variable domain, its missing parts supplied by reference TRBV5-1 and TRBJ1-1, is KAGVTQTPRYLIKTRGQQVTLSCSPISGHRSVSWYQQTPGQGLQFLFEYFSETQRNKGNFPGRFSGRQFSNSRSEMNVSTLELGDSALYLCASSFGRGRLNTEAFFGQGTRLTVV.

This clonotype was observed many times. This rearrangement joins TRBV28 to TRBJ1-2; 9 bases are a match to TRBD1. The CDR3 length is 14 residues. V shed 3 bases and J 4 bases; nucleotides not matched to a gene: 3. Germline V gene lookup returns CDR1 MDHEN and CDR2 SYDVKM. The DNA for the CDR3 is TGTGCCAGCAGTTTGGGACAGGGCTTCTATGGCTACACCTTC. This gives the protein CASSLGQGFYGYTF.

This clonotype showed up many times. The chain links TRBV7-2 to TRBJ1-5, with a tentative D call TRBD1 (5 bases). Per the germline V gene, CDR1 is SGHTA and CDR2 is FQGNSA. V lost 6 bases and J lost 2, with 11 bases in between. This CDR3 region has 14 residues. The CDR3 DNA sequence: TGTGCCAGCAGTCCATCGGGGGGCAATCAGCCCCAGCATTTT. Its translation is CASSPSGGNQPQHF.

This clonotype was seen repeatedly, ten times or more. The chain carries TRBV6-5 and TRBJ2-7; unclear D gene. There are 11 residues in the CDR3. CDR1 MNHEY and CDR2 SVGAGI come from the germline V gene. V dropped 7 bases and J dropped 4 bases, with 8 bases sitting between them. DNA for the CDR3: TGTGCCAGCACCAAAGGGTACGAGCAGTACTTC. Its protein product is CASTKGYEQYF.

This clonotype was seen at least ten times. This chain connects TRBV11-1 to TRBJ2-1, with 9 bases identical to TRBD2. There are 16 residues in the CDR3. With V trimmed by 2 bases and J by 5 bases, 7 bases remained unmatched. Germline CDR1 and CDR2: SGHAT and FQDESV (reference sequence). The CDR3 reads CASSLSRGGGNNEQFF. In nucleotides, the CDR3 is TGTGCCAGCAGCTTAAGTCGCGGGGGGGGAAACAATGAGCAGTTCTTC.

This clonotype was recorded at least ten times. This sequence joins TRBV13 and TRBJ1-1; D gene unclear. V lost 6 bases and J 4 bases, leaving 12 bases between the germline ends. The CDR3 has 13 residues. Per germline, CDR1 PRHDT and CDR2 FYEKMQ (reference sequence). The DNA of the CDR3 is TGTGCCAGCAGTCTAGGCCGGAGCACTGAAGCTTTCTTT. Translation gives CASSLGRSTEAFF.

This clonotype was seen repeatedly, ten times or more. V is TRBV11-2 and J is TRBJ2-2, with D perhaps TRBD1 (5 bases). The V gene's germline CDR1 is SGHAT and CDR2 FQNNGV. V was cut by 8 bases and J by 7 bases, with 11 bases left in between. The length of the CDR3 is 12 residues. CDR3 region: CASSKGNGELFF. CDR3 nucleotides: TGTGCCAGCTCCAAGGGGAACGGGGAGCTGTTTTTT.

This clonotype has ten or more counts. The gene calls are TRBV7-2 and TRBJ2-1; 11 positions match TRBD2. The CDR3 totals 15 residues. Germline loops: CDR1 SGHTA, CDR2 FQGNSA. After removal of 2 bases from V and 5 bases from J, the junction contained 2 bases not matched to a gene. The CDR3: CASSLRLAGNNEQFF. CDR3 DNA: TGTGCCAGCAGCTTAAGACTAGCGGGGAACAATGAGCAGTTCTTC.

V and J are TRBV6-2 or TRBV6-3 and TRBJ1-3; D is unresolved. Germline V lookup: CDR1 MNHEY, CDR2 SVGEGT. The CDR3 sequence is 14 residues long. V lost 2 bases, J lost 0 bases, and 5 bases lay in between. The CDR3 region is CASSYVISGNTIYF. The DNA for the CDR3 is TGTGCCAGCAGTTACGTGATCTCTGGAAACACCATATATTTT.

This clonotype was recorded at least ten times. This chain connects TRBV27 to TRBJ2-3, with 8 bases aligning to TRBD2. Germline V gene lookup returns CDR1 MNHEY and CDR2 SMNVEV (reference sequence). The CDR3 has 16 residues. V dropped 2 bases and J dropped 5; count of bases not matched to a gene: 9. The DNA of the CDR3 is TGTGCCAGCAGTTTAACCCGCGGACTAGCAGGAGATACGCAGTATTTT. This gives the protein CASSLTRGLAGDTQYF.

This clonotype was observed many times. The chain employs TRBV9 and TRBJ2-3, with D perhaps TRBD2 (6 bases). Trimming shortened V by 0 bases and J by 4 bases, and 15 bases separated the two germline ends. CDR1 is SGDLS and CDR2 is YYNGEE in the germline V gene. The length of the CDR3 is 16 residues. The CDR3 protein is CASSVDGSIRADTQYF. CDR3 in DNA: TGTGCCAGCAGCGTAGACGGGAGCATTAGGGCAGATACGCAGTATTTT.

This clonotype was observed many times. The CDR3 sequence: CASSDATGGWNQPQHF. The CDR3 bases are TGTGCCAGCAGCGATGCAACAGGGGGTTGGAATCAGCCCCAGCATTTT. V is TRBV7-9 and J is TRBJ1-5, with 8 bases identical to TRBD1. The V and J ends lost 5 bases and 4 bases, in that order; junction bases with no gene match: 10. Germline values: CDR1 SEHNR, CDR2 FQNEAQ (reference sequence). CDR3 size: 16 residues. The complete variable domain, with remaining parts taken from reference TRBV7-9 and TRBJ1-5, reads DTGVSQNPRHKITKRGQNVTFRCDPISEHNRLYWYRQTLGQGPEFLTYFQNEAQLEKSRLLSDRFSAERPKGSFSTLEIQRTEQGDSAMYLCASSDATGGWNQPQHFGDGTRLSIL.

In this sample, this clonotype turned up many times. The chain carries TRBV25-1 and TRBJ2-2; D tentatively reads TRBD1 or TRBD2 (6 bases each). From germline, CDR1 is MGHDK and CDR2 SYGVNS. Trimming removed 3 bases at V and 5 bases at J, with 10 bases between. This CDR3 is built from 14 residues. The CDR3 bases are TGTGCCAGCAGTGACACAGGGAGGACCGGGGAGCTGTTTTTT. It yields the protein CASSDTGRTGELFF. Together with reference TRBV25-1 and TRBJ2-2, the CDR3 gives the full variable domain: EADIYQTPRYLVIGTGKKITLECSQTMGHDKMYWYQQDPGMELHLIHYSYGVNSTEKGDLSSESTVSRIRTEHFPLTLESARPSHTSQYLCASSDTGRTGELFFGEGSRLTVL.

This clonotype was recorded at least ten times. CDR3 DNA sequence: TGTGCCAGCAGCACGACGAGGACAGGGAGGAATGGATATGGCTACACCTTC. This encodes CASSTTRTGRNGYGYTF. The chain uses TRBV12-3 or TRBV12-4 and TRBJ1-2; the match to TRBD1 covers 8 bases. V gave up 6 bases and J gave up 5 bases; unmatched junction bases: 17. This CDR3 is built from 17 residues.